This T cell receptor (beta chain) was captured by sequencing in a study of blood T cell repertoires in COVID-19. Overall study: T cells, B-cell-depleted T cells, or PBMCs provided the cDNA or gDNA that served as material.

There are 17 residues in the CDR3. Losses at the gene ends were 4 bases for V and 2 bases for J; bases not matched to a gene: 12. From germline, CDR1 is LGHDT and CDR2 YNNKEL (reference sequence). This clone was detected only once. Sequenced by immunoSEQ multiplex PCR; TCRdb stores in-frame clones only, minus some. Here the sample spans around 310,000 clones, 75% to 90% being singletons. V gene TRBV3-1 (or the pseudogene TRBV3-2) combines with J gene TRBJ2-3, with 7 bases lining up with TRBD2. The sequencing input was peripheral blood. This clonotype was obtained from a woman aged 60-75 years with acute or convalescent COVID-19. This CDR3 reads CASSLAVAGAFTDTQYF. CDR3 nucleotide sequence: TGTGCCAGCAGCCTCGCGGTAGCGGGTGCCTTCACAGATACGCAGTATTTT.